This record concerns one TCR beta chain sequence. This clonotype was observed many times. Its binding antigen is unknown. Base-call qualities are not available, and no considerably larger clone is one nucleotide away. The data originate from a study of Graves' ophthalmopathy and Graves' hyperthyroidism (dated by TCRdb to between 2017 and 2018). Regarding the study in general: Peripheral blood was collected at initial diagnosis, prior to any treatment. The study used TCR beta repertoire signatures to distinguish Graves' ophthalmopathy from Graves' hyperthyroidism and to predict progression to ophthalmopathy. In total, approximately 130 blood samples were TCR-sequenced: around 42 ophthalmopathy, under 80 hyperthyroidism and approximately 17 hyperthyroidism-to-ophthalmopathy patients. To explore V-J signatures that separate ophthalmopathy from hyperthyroidism, a discovery set of about a hundred patients was enrolled, consisting of about 45 with ophthalmopathy and approximately 60 with stable hyperthyroidism. The independent validation cohort included some 19 hyperthyroidism patients plus 17 patients who later progressed from hyperthyroidism to ophthalmopathy. T-cell repertoires of thyroid tissue and blood were compared in 5 or 6 hyperthyroidism patients. Once sampling was done, hyperthyroidism patients were given methimazole at a starting dose of 30 mg daily, while ophthalmopathy patients were given high-dose intravenous methylprednisolone. The 90 to 100 discovery patients were randomly split 7:3 into training and test sets. Overall study results and their limits: Among expanded thyroid clonotypes with frequency above 0.001, most also showed up in blood, which suggests that blood repertoires may reflect the thyroid immune response. In validation, the model predicted ophthalmopathy progression with over 60% sensitivity and 72% to 80% specificity; 12 predicted patients were CT-confirmed with GO in a median of approximately 6.5 months. In cross-validation, the 13-signature model distinguished ophthalmopathy from stable hyperthyroidism with around 90% sensitivity and around 83% specificity, while in the test set the corresponding values were about 80% and 75%. Sample size was not predetermined statistically, and investigators were not blinded to group allocation.

Patients with ophthalmopathy had moderately to severely active disease, with a Clinical Activity Score of 3 or more, a NOSPECS grade of 4 or more, and a disease duration of less than 3 months. Patients with other autoimmune diseases, uncontrolled infections, pregnancy or lactation were excluded. Diagnosis was based on clinical symptoms, serum thyroxine, TRAb, thyroid ultrasound and orbital computed tomography. Using Ficoll-Paque density gradient centrifugation, PBMCs were isolated from less than 13 ml of fresh peripheral blood. Total RNA was extracted with Trizol reagent and quality-checked on an Agilent 2100 Bioanalyzer. For repertoire sequencing, the TCR beta CDR3 regions were amplified from RNA transcripts. The first round of RT-PCR was done with HTBI primers and the Qiagen OneStep RT-PCR kit, and was followed by a second round of multiplex PCR, then size selection and purification. Libraries were sequenced paired-end with 100 bp reads on an Illumina HiSeq2000. The study's own analysis went as follows. SOAPnuke was used for read processing, and reads with adapters, uncalled bases, a mean Phred below 15, or no exact constant-primer or identifier match were discarded. COPE v1.2.5 was used to merge high-quality paired reads. Unique nucleotide sequences were defined as clonotypes and aligned to IMGT TRB V, D and J references using MiTCR v1.1. Analysis was restricted to V-J combinations with a frequency above 0.0001, which covered roughly 99% of repertoires. For each V-J combination, a TCR clonal expansion and chaos score was defined as the ratio of F50 clonal expansion to chaos observed in the TCRdist matrix. Welch's t-statistics and random forest were used to reduce the features to 10 to 15 V-J combinations, which were then used as input to a naive Bayes classifier. The Morisita-Horn index was used to measure how similar the thyroid and blood repertoires were. The public reads were reprocessed in TCRdb via fastp at Q25 and MiXCR, keeping in-frame beta chains. Identical CDR3 proteins give one entry, which carries the most common genes and DNA. For this entry, the V and J calls and clone size follow TCRdb and not the study's own pipeline. The sample has 350,000 to 400,000 distinct CDR3 sequences on record, around 16% of them singletons. Around 1.6% of the sample is held by the ten biggest clonotypes.

V drops 6 bases and J drops 3 bases, leaving 26 bases in between. The CDR3 runs 19 amino acids, cysteine and phenylalanine included. The retained sequence is limited to the CDR3, 57 bases, with the frame set at the first base. The CDR1 and CDR2 encoded by the germline V gene are MNHEY and SVGAGI. Recombination connected TRBV6-5 to TRBJ2-2; a weak D assignment points to TRBD1 (6 bases agree). This TCR was sampled from a young woman with Graves' ophthalmopathy. Donor details come from another sample of the same person, matched by shared clones. Sequencing used peripheral blood. The sequenced DNA: TGTGCCAGCAGACTGACCTCCGGGACACTCCTCGCGGACACCGGGGAGCTGTTTTTT. This encodes CASRLTSGTLLADTGELFF.